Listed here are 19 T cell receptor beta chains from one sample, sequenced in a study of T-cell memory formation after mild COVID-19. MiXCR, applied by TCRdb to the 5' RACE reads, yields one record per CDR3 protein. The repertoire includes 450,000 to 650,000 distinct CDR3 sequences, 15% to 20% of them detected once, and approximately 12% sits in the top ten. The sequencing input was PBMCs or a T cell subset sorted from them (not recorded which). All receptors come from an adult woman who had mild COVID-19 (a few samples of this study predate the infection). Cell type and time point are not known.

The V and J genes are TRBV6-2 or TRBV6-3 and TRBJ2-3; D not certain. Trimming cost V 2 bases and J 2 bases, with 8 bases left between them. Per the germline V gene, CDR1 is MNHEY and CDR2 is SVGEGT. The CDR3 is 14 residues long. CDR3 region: CASSYPRFTDTQYF. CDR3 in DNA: TGTGCCAGCAGTTACCCCAGGTTCACAGATACGCAGTATTTT.

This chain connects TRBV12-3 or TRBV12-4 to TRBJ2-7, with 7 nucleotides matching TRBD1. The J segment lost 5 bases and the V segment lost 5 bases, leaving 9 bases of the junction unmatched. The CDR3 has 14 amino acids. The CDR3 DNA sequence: TGTGCCAGCAGTGCTTACAGGGGTAGAGACGAGCAGTACTTC. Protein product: CASSAYRGRDEQYF.

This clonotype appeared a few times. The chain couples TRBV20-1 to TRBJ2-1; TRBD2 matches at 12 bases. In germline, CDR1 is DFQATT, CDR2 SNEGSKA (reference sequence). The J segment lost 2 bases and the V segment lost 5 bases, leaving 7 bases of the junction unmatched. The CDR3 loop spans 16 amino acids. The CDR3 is CSARSLAGGTYNEQFF. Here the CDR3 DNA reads TGCAGTGCTCGCTCCCTAGCGGGAGGGACCTACAATGAGCAGTTCTTC.

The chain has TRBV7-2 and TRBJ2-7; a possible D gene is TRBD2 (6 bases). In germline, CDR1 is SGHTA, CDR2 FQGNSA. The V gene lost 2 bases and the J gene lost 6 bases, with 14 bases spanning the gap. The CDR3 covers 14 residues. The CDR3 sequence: CASSLMDGGAEQYF. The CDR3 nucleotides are TGTGCCAGCAGCTTAATGGACGGAGGGGCCGAGCAGTACTTC.

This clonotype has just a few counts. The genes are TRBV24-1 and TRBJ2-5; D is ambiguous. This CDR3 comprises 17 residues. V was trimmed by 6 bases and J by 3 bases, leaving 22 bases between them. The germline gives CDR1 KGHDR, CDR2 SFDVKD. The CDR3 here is CATSSPIGRPNEETQYF. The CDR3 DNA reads TGTGCCACCAGTTCTCCGATCGGCAGGCCCAATGAAGAGACCCAGTACTTC.

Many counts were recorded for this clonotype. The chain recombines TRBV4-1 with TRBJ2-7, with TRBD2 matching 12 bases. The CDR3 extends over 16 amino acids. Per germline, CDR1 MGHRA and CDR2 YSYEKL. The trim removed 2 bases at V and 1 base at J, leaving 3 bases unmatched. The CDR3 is CASSQSGTSGSYEQYF. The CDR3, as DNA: TGCGCCAGCAGCCAATCCGGGACTAGCGGGTCCTACGAGCAGTACTTC.

In DNA, the CDR3 is TGTGCCAGCAGTGCGACTAGCGGGAGTGGTACCGGGGAGCTGTTTTTT. Its protein product is CASSATSGSGTGELFF. The V call is TRBV6-6, the J call TRBJ2-2, with 12 bases matching TRBD2. Germline trimming cut 5 bases from V and 5 bases from J; bases unmatched to any gene: 6. CDR1 and CDR2 (germline): MNHNY, SVGAGI (reference sequence). This CDR3 contains 16 residues.

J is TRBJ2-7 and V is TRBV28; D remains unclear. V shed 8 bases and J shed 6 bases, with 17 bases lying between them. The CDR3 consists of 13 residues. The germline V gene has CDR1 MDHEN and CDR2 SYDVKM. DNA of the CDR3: TGTGCCAGCCGATCCGACTGGCCTGCCGAGCAGTACTTC. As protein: CASRSDWPAEQYF.

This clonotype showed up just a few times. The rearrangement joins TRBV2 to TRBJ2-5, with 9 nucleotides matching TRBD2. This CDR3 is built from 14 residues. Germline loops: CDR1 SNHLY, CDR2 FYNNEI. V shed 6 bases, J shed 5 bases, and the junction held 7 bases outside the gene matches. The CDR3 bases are TGTGCCAGCAGCCGGGGACTAGCTTTGGAGACCCAGTACTTC. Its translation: CASSRGLALETQYF.

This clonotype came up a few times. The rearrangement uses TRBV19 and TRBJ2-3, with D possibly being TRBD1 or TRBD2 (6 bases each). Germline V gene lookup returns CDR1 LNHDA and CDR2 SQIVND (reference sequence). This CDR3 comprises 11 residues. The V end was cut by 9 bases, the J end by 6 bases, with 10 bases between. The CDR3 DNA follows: TGTGCCAGCGGAGGGGGTGATACGCAGTATTTT. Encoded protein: CASGGGDTQYF.

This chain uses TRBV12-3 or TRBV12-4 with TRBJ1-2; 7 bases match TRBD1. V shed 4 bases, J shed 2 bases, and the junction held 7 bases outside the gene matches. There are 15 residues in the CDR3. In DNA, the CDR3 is TGTGCCAGCAGTTCCCGGGACAGCAAAAACTATGGCTACACCTTC. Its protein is CASSSRDSKNYGYTF.

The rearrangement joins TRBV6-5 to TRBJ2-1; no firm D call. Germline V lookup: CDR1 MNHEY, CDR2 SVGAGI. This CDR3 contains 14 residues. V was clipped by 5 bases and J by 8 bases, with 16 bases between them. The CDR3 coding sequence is TGTGCCAGCAGTCCCAGCTATGGAAGCGATGAGCAGTTCTTC. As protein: CASSPSYGSDEQFF.

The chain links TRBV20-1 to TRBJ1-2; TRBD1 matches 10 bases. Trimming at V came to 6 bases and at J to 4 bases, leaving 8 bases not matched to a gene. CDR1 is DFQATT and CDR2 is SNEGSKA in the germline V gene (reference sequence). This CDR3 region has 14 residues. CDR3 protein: CSAKRQGAVYGYTF. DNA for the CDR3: TGCAGTGCAAAGCGACAGGGGGCGGTCTATGGCTACACCTTC.

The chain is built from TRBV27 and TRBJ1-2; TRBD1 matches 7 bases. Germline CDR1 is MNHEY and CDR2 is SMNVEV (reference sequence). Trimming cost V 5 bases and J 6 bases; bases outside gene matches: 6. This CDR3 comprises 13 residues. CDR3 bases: TGTGCCAGCAGTACCAGAACAGGGGATGGCTACACCTTC. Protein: CASSTRTGDGYTF.

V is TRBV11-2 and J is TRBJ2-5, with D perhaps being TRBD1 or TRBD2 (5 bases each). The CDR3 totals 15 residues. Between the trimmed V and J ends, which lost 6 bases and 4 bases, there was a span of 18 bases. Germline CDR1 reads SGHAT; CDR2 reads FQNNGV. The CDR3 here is CASSSGWGSAETQYF. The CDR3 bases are TGTGCCAGCAGTTCGGGTTGGGGGAGCGCAGAGACCCAGTACTTC. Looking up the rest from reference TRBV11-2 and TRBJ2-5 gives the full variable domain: EAGVAQSPRYKIIEKRQSVAFWCNPISGHATLYWYQQILGQGPKLLIQFQNNGVVDDSQLPKDRFSAERLKGVDSTLKIQPAKLEDSAVYLCASSSGWGSAETQYFGPGTRLLVL.

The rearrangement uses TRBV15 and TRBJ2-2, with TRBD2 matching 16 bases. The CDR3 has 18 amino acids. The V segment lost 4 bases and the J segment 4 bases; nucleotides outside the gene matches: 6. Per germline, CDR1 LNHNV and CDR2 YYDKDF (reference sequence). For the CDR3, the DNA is TGTGCCACCAGCACTGGGACTAGCGGGAGGGGATTCACCGGGGAGCTGTTTTTT. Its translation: CATSTGTSGRGFTGELFF.

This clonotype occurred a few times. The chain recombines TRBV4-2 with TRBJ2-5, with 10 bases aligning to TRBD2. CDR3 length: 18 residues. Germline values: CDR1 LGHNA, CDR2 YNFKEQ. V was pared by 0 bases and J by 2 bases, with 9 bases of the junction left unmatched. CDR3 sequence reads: CASSQDPPGLAVQETQYF. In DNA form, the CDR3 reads TGTGCCAGCAGCCAAGACCCCCCCGGACTAGCGGTACAAGAGACCCAGTACTTC.

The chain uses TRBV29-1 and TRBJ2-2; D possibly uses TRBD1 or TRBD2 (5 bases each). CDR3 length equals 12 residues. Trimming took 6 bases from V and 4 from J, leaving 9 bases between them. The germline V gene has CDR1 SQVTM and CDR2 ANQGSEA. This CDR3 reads CSVYGGTGELFF. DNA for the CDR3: TGCAGCGTATATGGGGGCACCGGGGAGCTGTTTTTT.

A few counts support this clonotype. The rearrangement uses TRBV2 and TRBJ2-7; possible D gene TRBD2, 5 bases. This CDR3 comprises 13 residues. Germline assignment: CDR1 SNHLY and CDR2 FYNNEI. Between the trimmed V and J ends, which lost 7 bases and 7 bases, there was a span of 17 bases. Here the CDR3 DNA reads TGTGCCAGCACCGAGGGAATACCAATGGAGCAGTACTTC. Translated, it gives CASTEGIPMEQYF.